The present T cell receptor beta chain was sequenced within a study of cytomegalovirus exposure and HLA in healthy donors (dated by TCRdb to about 2017). At the level of the whole study: In an earlier analysis of approximately 500 of the donors, approximately 260 Gb of sequence data and 120 million or so unique TCR beta sequences from 150 million to 200 million T cells were reported. Besides the first cohort of some 670 subjects, a separate validation cohort made up of roughly 120 different subjects was used. Donor age, sex, ethnicity and CMV serostatus were compiled together with the repertoire data. Class I and class II HLA loci were covered by the typing at four-digit resolution. An early release covering just under 650 HLA-typed donors comprised about 290 gigabases of sequencing data and tens of millions of unique TCR sequences. A later genetic analysis took genome-wide SNP genotypes for about three fifths of the 666 donors and used that subset as a discovery cohort. The number of typed donors differed by locus: about 620-640 for A, B, C, DRB1 and DQB1; approximately 540 for DQA1; some 590 for DPA1; and around 450 for DPB1. About five DR-DQ haplotypes were treated as single units for association and clustering because of strong linkage in the cohort. In a later analysis, previously published TCR beta repertoires from roughly 710 donors were re-analyzed and high-resolution HLA genotyping was added so that TCR occurrence patterns could be studied. The T cell repertoires of under 700 subjects were profiled by immunosequencing and related to cytomegalovirus serostatus. Of the roughly 400 genotyped donors, roughly 85% fell in the genetic ancestry cluster associated with self-reported Caucasian donors. The aim of the study was to test whether cataloging public T cell receptors could identify signatures of past pathogen exposure. In an earlier analysis of roughly 600 of the donors, high-throughput TCR beta sequencing was used to judge whether each TCR beta V gene segment behaved as functional or pseudogenic. In the later analysis, no new phenotypic data were used to find candidate immune exposures; instead, reliance was placed on TCR beta sequences and their occurrence across donors. Across some 400 genotyped donors of the cohort, an average of about 240,000 unique TCR beta nucleotide sequences per donor were sequenced, and 15% to 20% of those sequences were non-productive. Every repertoire in the discovery cohort had been generated on one and the same sequencing platform. To predict cytomegalovirus infection status, the study combined high-throughput TCR immunosequencing, statistical association of individual TCRs with disease status, and machine learning. What the research found in general, with its limitations: A later analysis associated 15,000 or so TCR beta sequences with specific HLA alleles at a false discovery rate of 0.05. The authors suggested that the approach could potentially be extended to other disease states and immunological phenotypes. Some IMGT-functional V segments, including TRBV6-2 and TRBV6-3, could not be distinguished by the 87-base-pair reads and were therefore excluded. According to a later analysis, most CMV-associated TCR beta chains appeared to be HLA-restricted, and the HLA associations seemed to be driven largely by CMV exposure. A later genetic analysis reported fewer N-insertions in productive TCRs among donors in an Asian-associated ancestry cluster than the roughly 650-donor mean. Several of the top co-occurrence clusters appeared to be linked to parvovirus B19, influenza, CMV and Epstein-Barr virus, according to a later analysis. A further reported finding was that TCR beta sequences accurately predicted the HLA-A and HLA-B alleles for most subjects in the first cohort. The study gave a list of some 150 TCR beta chains associated with cytomegalovirus. When HLA alleles, especially DR and DQ, strongly co-occurred, attributing TCR associations to individual alleles was difficult. A cluster of highly shared sequence variants was judged likely to represent a technical artifact of the sequencing pipeline. In both the original and validation cohorts, the classifier was reported to diagnose cytomegalovirus status with high specificity and sensitivity. Because HLA typing was missing for some donors at each locus, association tests included only the typed subset. Roughly uniform sequencing depth across donors was assumed in presence/absence analyses, although this assumption may not hold. CMV serostatus was the only immune exposure information available for the cohort. In a later genetic analysis, a missense DCLRE1C variant was associated with V-gene and J-gene trimming of TCR beta chains, and the association was replicated in an independent cohort. Fewer than 20 rarely observed V segments, including chromosome 9 orphons, were excluded from the earlier analysis of a few hundred of the donors because counts were too low. In this cohort, only TCR beta chains were sequenced, and detectable features were limited by the absence of alpha or paired-chain data. In vitro tests confirmed that a few of the cytomegalovirus-associated TCR beta chains recognize cytomegalovirus antigens. Correlated functional status among segregating V segments might be attributable to linkage disequilibrium, but an unknown experimental factor could not be ruled out. A later analysis found that TCR association rates varied across HLA loci, with DRB1 alleles showing the most associated TCRs and HLA-C alleles the fewest. Broadly in line with IMGT annotations, most TCR beta V segments showed up in productive rearrangements about 87% or about 30% of the time in an earlier analysis of around 550 of the donors. A later analysis found that HLA-associated TCR beta chains were more clonally expanded and had lower generation probabilities than equally common non-associated chains. Across donors, most TCR sequences were observed very rarely, whereas some public TCRs were present in many individuals.

From the cysteine up to the phenylalanine, the CDR3 has a length of 14 residues. The retained sequence is limited to the CDR3, 42 bases, with the frame set at the first base. The germline V gene supplies CDR1 SGHRS and CDR2 YFSETQ. V loses 2 bases of germline sequence and J loses 0 bases, and the interval between the two ends is 9 bases. About this clone: Its antigen target is currently unknown. Base qualities are not recorded, but no much larger clone differs from it by a single base.

The library was made by the immunoSEQ multiplex PCR assay. A mixture of 60 forward primers for TCR Vbeta segments and 13 reverse primers for TCR Jbeta segments was used in the multiplex PCR. The CDR3 region of rearranged TCR beta genes was amplified from genomic DNA by a multiplex PCR assay. The amplified TCR beta libraries were sequenced on the Illumina HiSeq System as 87-base-pair reads. As for the original processing: Across the 670 or so repertoires, a later analysis counted 80 million or so unique TCR beta chains, approximately 12 million of which were shared by at least two donors. To remove PCR and sequencing errors, raw reads were error-corrected and collapsed into unique sequences using a nearest-neighbor algorithm that merged closely related sequences. To assign V, D and J gene segments, CDR3 sequences were aligned to IMGT reference sequences. For a sequence to be retained, a match of at least six nucleotides was required to both a V gene segment and a J gene segment. A rearrangement was called productive if the CDR3 had no stop codons and remained in frame with V and J, and every other rearrangement was called non-productive. CDR3 was defined according to IMGT convention as the region running from the second conserved V-encoded cysteine to the conserved J-encoded phenylalanine. In an earlier analysis of more than 550 of the donors, sequences lacking an unambiguous match to a single V gene segment were excluded. An earlier analysis of approximately 590 of the donors called V segments functional above 56.7% productive rearrangements and segregating when the between-donor standard deviation exceeded 5%. A statistical classification framework was built for diagnosing cytomegalovirus status from the catalog of TCR beta chain sequences. A later analysis assigned V and J genes by comparing TCR nucleotide sequences with IMGT/GENE-DB human TR gene sequences. The TCRdist pipeline was used in a later analysis to assign CDR3 sequences and most-parsimonious VDJ recombination scenarios. In a later analysis, every TCR beta chain was defined by the combination of its CDR3 amino acid sequence and its V-gene family, and reads without a unique V-gene family were dropped. A later analysis removed 600 or so highly shared, low-generation-probability nucleotide sequences to deal with suspected cross-contamination and a sequencing artifact. A later analysis calculated a clonal expansion index for each public chain from normalized within-repertoire ranks of inferred template counts. Generation probabilities in a later analysis came from a VDJ recombination model fitted to out-of-frame rearrangements, and those results were checked against IGoR. A later analysis scored TCR-TCR, TCR-HLA and TCR-CMV co-occurrence with hypergeometric tests, applying a repertoire-size bias correction to TCR pairs. To estimate false discovery rates, a later analysis permuted the HLA or CMV assignments 20 times. In a later analysis, co-occurring TCRs were grouped using DBSCAN, with TCRdist sequence similarity added in when clustering inside HLA-allele-positive subsets. For co-occurrence clustering, repertoires with fewer than 30,000 or more than 120,000 public chains were excluded, along with roughly 5 repertoires with anomalous nucleotide sharing. TCRdb holds this immuneACCESS table with in-frame rearrangements only. Some clones are missing; in checked studies, unresolved V genes explain under half, and the rest has no known cause. V and J calls and clone size are as listed in that table; D and trimming were resolved from the DNA. Here the sample has 100,000 to 150,000 clones; nearly 85% occur a single time. Together, the top ten hold approximately 1.1% of the sample.

The cohort comprised 710 or so healthy bone marrow donors. At the time of sampling, all cohort members were nominally healthy, though unrecorded immune exposures were likely present. The donor was CMV seronegative and was included in the group of 352 seronegative cohort members. A peripheral blood sample was provided by each donor, and peripheral blood mononuclear cells were used for TCR beta sequencing. Genomic DNA extraction from the blood cell samples was performed with the Qiagen DNeasy Blood Extraction Kit. The chain links TRBV5-1 with TRBJ2-7; TRBD2 is a possible D gene, resting on 6 matching bases. The clonotype originates from a boy under 18 in good health and CMV-seronegative. The sample was PBMCs. The CDR3 amino acid sequence is: CASSFGGPSYEQYF. The DNA is as follows: TGCGCCAGCAGCTTCGGGGGACCCTCCTACGAGCAGTACTTC.